This T cell receptor (beta chain) originates from a study of cytomegalovirus exposure and HLA in healthy donors. Study findings and constraints: The study flagged some 170 TCR beta chains as cytomegalovirus-associated.

As regards this clone: Its antigen is not known.

Generated by immunoSEQ multiplex PCR, the TCRdb table keeps only in-frame clones and is missing some. The data hold about 150,000 clones, with 86% observed a single time. Trimming took 4 bases from V and 6 from J; bases not matched to a gene: 7. There are 15 residues in the CDR3. The germline gives CDR1 SGDLS, CDR2 YYNGEE. The clonotype comes from a man between 18 and 35 years old in good health and CMV-seropositive. The rearrangement joins TRBV9 to TRBJ2-1, with TRBD2 matching 10 bases. Sequencing input: PBMCs. In nucleotides, the CDR3 is TGTGCCAGCAGCCGGGGGGCTAGCGGGGGCAATGAGCAGTTCTTC. It codes for CASSRGASGGNEQFF. The full variable domain, its missing parts supplied by reference TRBV9 and TRBJ2-1, is DSGVTQTPKHLITATGQRVTLRCSPRSGDLSVYWYQQSLDQGLQFLIQYYNGEERAKGNILERFSAQQFPDLHSELNLSSLELGDSALYFCASSRGASGGNEQFFGPGTRLTVL.